This entry lists 20 T cell receptor beta chains sequenced from one sample in a study of blood T cell repertoires in COVID-19. Only in-frame clones appear in the TCRdb table, and some are missing; sequencing was by immunoSEQ multiplex PCR. The table includes nearly 350,000 clones, around 80% detected once. The sample taken for sequencing was peripheral blood. Source of these receptors: a man younger than 45 with active or convalescent COVID-19.

V and J are TRBV27 and TRBJ1-4; possible D gene TRBD1, 6 bases. V was clipped by 3 bases and J by 7 bases, with 21 bases between them. CDR1 and CDR2 (germline): MNHEY, SMNVEV (reference sequence). This CDR3 comprises 17 residues. CDR3 sequence reads: CASSFRVQGTWSEKLFF. The CDR3 DNA follows: TGTGCCAGCAGTTTTAGGGTCCAGGGGACGTGGAGTGAAAAACTGTTTTTT.

The chain uses TRBV2 and TRBJ2-5; D is unclear. There are 13 residues in the CDR3. The germline gives CDR1 SNHLY, CDR2 FYNNEI. The V end was cut by 2 bases, the J end by 2 bases, with 6 bases between. The CDR3 coding sequence is TGTGCCAGCAGTGAACTGGCTCAAGAGACCCAGTACTTC. Amino acid sequence: CASSELAQETQYF.

This clone appeared a single time. V usage is TRBV27 and J usage is TRBJ1-5, with no clear D. Germline CDR1 and CDR2: MNHEY and SMNVEV (reference sequence). Trimming left V 5 bases short and J 7 bases short, with 15 bases between. This CDR3 has 14 residues. The CDR3 reads CASSVTGFNQPQHF. Written as DNA, the CDR3 is TGTGCCAGCAGTGTGACGGGGTTCAACCAGCCCCAGCATTTT.

This chain links TRBV10-3 with TRBJ1-2; 8 bases line up with TRBD1. Germline values: CDR1 ENHRY, CDR2 SYGVKD. V was pared by 4 bases and J by 6 bases, with 7 bases of the junction left unmatched. The CDR3 has 14 residues. The CDR3 region is CAISVDREGDGYTF. CDR3 DNA sequence: TGTGCCATCAGTGTGGACAGGGAAGGCGATGGCTACACCTTC.

A few counts support this clone. The V call is TRBV27, the J call TRBJ2-3, with 11 bases aligning to TRBD2. V lost 4 bases and J lost 3; bases outside the gene matches: 6. CDR1 is MNHEY and CDR2 is SMNVEV in the germline V gene (reference sequence). The length of the CDR3 is 16 residues. The DNA of the CDR3 is TGTGCCAGCAGTTCGCGGACTAGCGGGTCTACAGATACGCAGTATTTT. Protein product: CASSSRTSGSTDTQYF.

CDR3 coding DNA: TGTGCCAGCAGCCTCCGACAGGAAAGGAATGAGCAGTTCTTC. Protein: CASSLRQERNEQFF. The V gene is TRBV7-6, the J gene TRBJ2-1, with a possible D match to TRBD1 (6 bases). The CDR3 has 14 residues. CDR1 is SGHVS and CDR2 is FNYEAQ in the germline V gene. The ends were cut back, 5 bases at V and 7 bases at J, with 15 bases in the middle.

The chain is built from TRBV19 and TRBJ2-7; D is possibly TRBD1 (5 bases). Germline CDR1 reads LNHDA; CDR2 reads SQIVND (reference sequence). The V gene lost 6 bases and the J gene lost 4 bases, with 16 bases spanning the gap. The CDR3 runs 14 residues. CDR3 coding DNA: TGTGCCAGTAGCTCGCAGTTAAGGGGTTACGAGCAGTACTTC. Amino acids: CASSSQLRGYEQYF.

V gene TRBV25-1 combines with J gene TRBJ1-3; no reliable D call. There are 14 residues in the CDR3. Germline V gene data show CDR1 as MGHDK and CDR2 as SYGVNS. Trimming cost V 6 bases and J 2 bases, with 11 bases left between them. For the CDR3, the DNA is TGTGCCAGCAGACCTCAGGTCCCTGGAAACACCATATATTTT. Amino acids: CASRPQVPGNTIYF.

The chain employs TRBV2 and TRBJ2-3, with D hard to call. Trimming pared 2 bases from V and 6 bases from J, leaving 9 bases between. This CDR3 has 13 residues. In germline, CDR1 is SNHLY, CDR2 FYNNEI. CDR3 coding DNA: TGTGCCAGCAGTGAAAGATCCCGGGATACGCAGTATTTT. It specifies CASSERSRDTQYF. The full variable domain, its missing parts supplied by reference TRBV2 and TRBJ2-3, is EPEVTQTPSHQVTQMGQEVILRCVPISNHLYFYWYRQILGQKVEFLVSFYNNEISEKSEIFDDQFSVERPDGSNFTLKIRSTKLEDSAMYFCASSERSRDTQYFGPGTRLTVL.

This chain links TRBV28 with TRBJ2-2; 8 positions match TRBD2. The V and J ends lost 5 bases and 7 bases, in that order; junction bases with no gene match: 18. This CDR3 comprises 18 residues. From germline, CDR1 is MDHEN and CDR2 SYDVKM. The CDR3 sequence is CASSNKGLVNRGGGELFF. DNA for the CDR3: TGTGCCAGCAGTAACAAGGGACTAGTCAACCGGGGAGGCGGGGAGCTGTTTTTT.

The chain recombines TRBV15 with TRBJ2-3; 11 nucleotides align to TRBD2. The length of the CDR3 is 17 residues. J gave up 1 base and V 0 bases, and 3 bases lay outside the gene matches. Germline loops: CDR1 LNHNV, CDR2 YYDKDF (reference sequence). In DNA, the CDR3 is TGTGCCACCAGCAGAGATCTGACTAGCGGGGGCACAGATACGCAGTATTTT. It codes for CATSRDLTSGGTDTQYF.

The V call is TRBV18, the J call TRBJ2-7, with 8 bases matching TRBD2. The germline CDR1 and CDR2 sequences are KGHSH and LQKENI. Trimming took 6 bases from V and 3 from J; bases not matched to a gene: 7. The CDR3 sequence is 14 residues long. The CDR3 here is CASSLAGGNYEQYF. DNA of the CDR3: TGTGCCAGCTCCCTCGCGGGAGGAAACTACGAGCAGTACTTC.

Concerning this clone: A read error may produce the germline difference seen at one junction end. The rearrangement uses TRBV7-9 and TRBJ1-1; perhaps TRBD1 as D (5 bases). The CDR3 consists of 13 residues. CDR1 and CDR2 (germline): SEHNR, FQNEAQ (reference sequence). The DNA of the CDR3 is TGTGCCAGCAGCTTAGAAGACAGCACTGGAGCTTTCTTT. It codes for CASSLEDSTGAFF.

The V gene is TRBV2, the J gene TRBJ1-2; 10 nucleotides match TRBD1. The V gene end was trimmed by 7 bases and the J gene end by 6 bases; junction bases not matched to a gene: 2. CDR3 length equals 12 residues. The germline V gene has CDR1 SNHLY and CDR2 FYNNEI. The CDR3 loop is CASTGTGDGYTF. DNA of the CDR3: TGTGCCAGCACCGGGACAGGGGATGGCTACACCTTC.

This chain connects TRBV7-8 to TRBJ2-7, with TRBD1 matching over 8 bases. The CDR3 is made up of 15 amino acids. From germline, CDR1 is SGHVS and CDR2 FQNEAQ. The V gene end was trimmed by 7 bases and the J gene end by 2 bases; junction bases not matched to a gene: 10. CDR3 nucleotide sequence: TGTGCCAGCAAAACTAGACAGGGGCCGACCTACGAGCAGTACTTC. This codes for CASKTRQGPTYEQYF.

This chain's CDR3 is CASSPRRGREETQYF. DNA for the CDR3: TGTGCCAGCAGCCCCCGGAGAGGGAGGGAAGAGACCCAGTACTTC. V is TRBV7-2 and J is TRBJ2-5, with 7 bases that match TRBD2. The CDR3 is 15 amino acids. Germline assignment: CDR1 SGHTA and CDR2 FQGNSA. After removal of 5 bases from V and 3 bases from J, the junction contained 9 bases not matched to a gene.

The chain links TRBV7-9 to TRBJ2-1; 8 nucleotides agree with TRBD2. Germline loops: CDR1 SEHNR, CDR2 FQNEAQ (reference sequence). The CDR3 sequence is 16 residues long. Trimming took 5 bases from V and 9 from J; bases not matched to a gene: 15. This CDR3 is CASSRRGLGTLFEQFF. In nucleotides, the CDR3 is TGTGCCAGCAGCCGTAGGGGACTAGGGACTCTTTTTGAGCAGTTCTTC. Full variable domain (outside the CDR3, taken from reference TRBV7-9 and TRBJ2-1): DTGVSQNPRHKITKRGQNVTFRCDPISEHNRLYWYRQTLGQGPEFLTYFQNEAQLEKSRLLSDRFSAERPKGSFSTLEIQRTEQGDSAMYLCASSRRGLGTLFEQFFGPGTRLTVL.

The chain has TRBV7-2 and TRBJ1-1, with 7 bases matching TRBD1. This CDR3 comprises 14 residues. V was clipped by 4 bases and J by 4 bases; unmatched bases: 6. Germline values: CDR1 SGHTA, CDR2 FQGNSA. CDR3 in amino acids: CASSSTAGGTEAFF. The CDR3 coding sequence is TGTGCCAGCAGCTCTACCGCAGGGGGCACTGAAGCTTTCTTT.

In its sample, this clone was seen a few times. The chain couples TRBV11-2 to TRBJ2-2, with D unclear. CDR3 length: 18 amino acids. Looked up from germline, CDR1 is SGHAT and CDR2 is FQNNGV. Trimming took 5 bases from V and 1 from J, leaving 20 bases between them. The CDR3 region has the DNA TGTGCCAGCAGCCCCTCAGCGAGCTCTCTACGGAACACCGGGGAGCTGTTTTTT. This codes for CASSPSASSLRNTGELFF.

The V gene is TRBV5-6, the J gene TRBJ2-1; possible D gene TRBD1, 5 bases. The CDR3 runs 16 residues. Germline assignment: CDR1 SGHDT and CDR2 YYEEEE. The ends were cut back, 4 bases at V and 0 bases at J, with 14 bases in the middle. The CDR3 loop is CASSIPGHLSYNEQFF. CDR3 sequence (DNA): TGTGCCAGCAGCATACCAGGACACCTCTCCTACAATGAGCAGTTCTTC.